Listed here is a single T cell receptor beta chain. Its matching antigen is unknown. The data are from a study of OX40 agonist ivuxolimab in advanced cancers. Study-wide context: Ivuxolimab was administered intravenously to patients at 0.01 to 10 mg/kg every 2 weeks. Cancers in dose escalation were hepatocellular, melanoma, renal cell and head and neck. Overall study findings and caveats: CD4+ and CD8+ blood T cells expanded clonally by week 6 at 0.1 to 3.0 mg/kg. Relative to CD4+ cells, CD8+ T cells on average had more expanded clones.

The repertoire was sequenced with immunoSEQ multiplex PCR; TCRdb's copy has only in-frame clones and lacks some. The table lists about 60,000 clones, roughly 84% of them singletons, with 0.6% to 0.8% in the top ten. In germline, CDR1 is MGHRA, CDR2 YSYEKL. This CDR3 spans 17 amino acids. V lost 0 bases to trimming and J lost 6 bases, with 18 bases between them. This sequence joins TRBV4-1 and TRBJ2-1; D assignment may be TRBD1 or TRBD2 (6 bases each). This sequence originates from an adult with an advanced solid tumor such as melanoma, head and neck, liver or kidney cancer. Source: CD4+ or CD8+ T cells sorted from blood, taken in a trial of the OX40 agonist ivuxolimab. CDR3 protein: CASSQDSGAGVSNEQFF. The CDR3 DNA follows: TGCGCCAGCAGCCAAGATTCGGGGGCCGGGGTTTCCAATGAGCAGTTCTTC.